This T cell receptor beta chain was identified in a study of T cell responses to AZD1222 COVID-19 vaccine. About the research overall: Whether given at about 4 or about 12 weeks, second doses were pooled.

Comments on this clone: Its cognate antigen is unknown.

Whole-study results and caveats: Repertoire sampling was restricted to post-peak T cell response timepoints. AZD1222 recipients seropositive at baseline numbered only five to seven.

TCRdb's copy holds only in-frame clones and misses some; the assay was immunoSEQ multiplex PCR. The table shows about 120,000 clones, with roughly nine tenths occurring only once. This clonotype originated in an adult in good health. The specimen comprised peripheral blood, sampled on day 0 of AZD1222 vaccination.

CDR3 sequence (DNA): TGCAGTGCCACGACCCACACTGAAGCTTTCTTT. Translating gives CSATTHTEAFF. This chain uses TRBV20-1 with TRBJ1-1, with D unresolved. Germline V gene data show CDR1 as DFQATT and CDR2 as SNEGSKA (reference sequence). Trimming pared 6 bases from V and 3 bases from J, leaving 8 bases between. This CDR3 spans 11 amino acids.